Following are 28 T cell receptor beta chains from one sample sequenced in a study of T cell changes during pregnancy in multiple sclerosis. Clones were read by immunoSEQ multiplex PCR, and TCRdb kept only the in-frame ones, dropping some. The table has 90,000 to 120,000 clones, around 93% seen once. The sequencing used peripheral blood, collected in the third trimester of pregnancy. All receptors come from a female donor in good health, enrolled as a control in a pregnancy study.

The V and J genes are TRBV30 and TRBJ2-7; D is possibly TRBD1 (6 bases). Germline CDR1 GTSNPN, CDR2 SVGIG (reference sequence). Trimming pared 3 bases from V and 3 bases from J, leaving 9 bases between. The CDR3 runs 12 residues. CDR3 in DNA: TGTGCCTGGAGCTTGGACAGCTACGAGCAGTACTTC. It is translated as CAWSLDSYEQYF. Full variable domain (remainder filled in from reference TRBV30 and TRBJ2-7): SQTIHQWPATLVQPVGSPLSLECTVEGTSNPNLYWYRQAAGRGLQLLFYSVGIGQISSEVPQNLSASRPQDRQFILSSKKLLLSDSGFYLCAWSLDSYEQYFGPGTRLTVT.

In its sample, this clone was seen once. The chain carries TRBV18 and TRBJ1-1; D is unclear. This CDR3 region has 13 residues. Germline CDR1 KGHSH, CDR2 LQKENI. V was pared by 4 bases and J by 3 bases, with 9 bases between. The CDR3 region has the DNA TGTGCCAGCTCACGGGTCCAGGACACTGAAGCTTTCTTT. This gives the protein CASSRVQDTEAFF.

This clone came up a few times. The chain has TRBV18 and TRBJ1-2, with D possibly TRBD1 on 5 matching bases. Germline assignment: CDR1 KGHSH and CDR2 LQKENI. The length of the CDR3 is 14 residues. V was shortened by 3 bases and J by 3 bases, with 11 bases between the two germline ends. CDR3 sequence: CASSPGGSDYGYTF. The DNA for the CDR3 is TGTGCCAGCTCACCGGGGGGGTCTGACTATGGCTACACCTTC.

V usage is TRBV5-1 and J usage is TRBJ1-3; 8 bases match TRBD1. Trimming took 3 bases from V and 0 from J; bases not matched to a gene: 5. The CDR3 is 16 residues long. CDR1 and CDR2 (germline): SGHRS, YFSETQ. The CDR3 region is CASSSRTGTSGNTIYF. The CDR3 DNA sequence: TGCGCCAGCAGCTCTAGGACAGGGACCTCTGGAAACACCATATATTTT. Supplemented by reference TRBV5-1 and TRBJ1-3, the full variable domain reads KAGVTQTPRYLIKTRGQQVTLSCSPISGHRSVSWYQQTPGQGLQFLFEYFSETQRNKGNFPGRFSGRQFSNSRSEMNVSTLELGDSALYLCASSSRTGTSGNTIYFGEGSWLTVV.

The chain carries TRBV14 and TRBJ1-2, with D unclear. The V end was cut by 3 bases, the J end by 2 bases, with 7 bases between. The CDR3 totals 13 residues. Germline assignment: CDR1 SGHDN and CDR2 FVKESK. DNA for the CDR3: TGTGCCAGCAGCCAGGCACCAAACTATGGCTACACCTTC. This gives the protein CASSQAPNYGYTF.

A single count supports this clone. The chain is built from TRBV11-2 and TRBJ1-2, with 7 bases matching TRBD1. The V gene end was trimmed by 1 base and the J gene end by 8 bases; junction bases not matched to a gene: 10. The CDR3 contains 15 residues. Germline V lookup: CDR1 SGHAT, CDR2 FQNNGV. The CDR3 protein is CASSLGDSLISGYTF. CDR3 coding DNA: TGTGCCAGCAGCTTAGGGGACAGCCTTATTAGCGGCTACACCTTC. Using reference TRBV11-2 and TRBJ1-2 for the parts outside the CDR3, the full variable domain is EAGVAQSPRYKIIEKRQSVAFWCNPISGHATLYWYQQILGQGPKLLIQFQNNGVVDDSQLPKDRFSAERLKGVDSTLKIQPAKLEDSAVYLCASSLGDSLISGYTFGSGTRLTVV.

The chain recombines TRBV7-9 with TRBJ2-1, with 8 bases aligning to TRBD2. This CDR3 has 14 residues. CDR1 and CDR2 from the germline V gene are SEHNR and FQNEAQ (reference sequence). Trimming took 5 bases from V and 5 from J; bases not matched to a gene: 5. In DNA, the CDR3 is TGTGCCAGCAGCCATCGGGAGGGAGACAATGAGCAGTTCTTC. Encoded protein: CASSHREGDNEQFF.

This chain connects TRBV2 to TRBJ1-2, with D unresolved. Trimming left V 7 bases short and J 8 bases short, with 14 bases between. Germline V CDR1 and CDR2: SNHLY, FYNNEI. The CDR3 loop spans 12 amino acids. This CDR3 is CASKALREGYTF. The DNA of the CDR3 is TGTGCCAGCAAGGCTCTCCGGGAGGGCTACACCTTC.

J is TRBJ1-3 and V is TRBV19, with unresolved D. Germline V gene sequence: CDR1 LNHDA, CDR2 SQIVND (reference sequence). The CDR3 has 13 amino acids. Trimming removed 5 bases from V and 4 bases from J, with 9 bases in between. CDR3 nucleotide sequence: TGTGCCAGTAGTTTCGGCAGGGGAAACACCATATATTTT. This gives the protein CASSFGRGNTIYF.

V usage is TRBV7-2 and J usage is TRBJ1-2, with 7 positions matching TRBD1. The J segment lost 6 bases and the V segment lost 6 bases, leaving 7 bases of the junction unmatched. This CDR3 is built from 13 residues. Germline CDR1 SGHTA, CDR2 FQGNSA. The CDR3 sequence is CASRQGRDNGYTF. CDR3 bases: TGTGCCAGCAGACAGGGGCGAGATAATGGCTACACCTTC.

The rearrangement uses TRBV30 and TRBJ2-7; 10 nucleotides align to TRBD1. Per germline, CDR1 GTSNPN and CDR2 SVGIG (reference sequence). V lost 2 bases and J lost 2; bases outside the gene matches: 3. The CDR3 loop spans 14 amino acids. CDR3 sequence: CAWSSGTGAYEQYF. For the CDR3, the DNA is TGTGCCTGGAGTAGTGGGACAGGGGCCTACGAGCAGTACTTC.

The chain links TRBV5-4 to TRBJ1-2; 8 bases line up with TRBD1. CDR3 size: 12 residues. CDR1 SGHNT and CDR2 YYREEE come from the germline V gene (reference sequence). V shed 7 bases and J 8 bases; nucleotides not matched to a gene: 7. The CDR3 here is CASQQGAYGYTF. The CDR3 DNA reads TGTGCCAGCCAGCAGGGGGCTTACGGCTACACCTTC.

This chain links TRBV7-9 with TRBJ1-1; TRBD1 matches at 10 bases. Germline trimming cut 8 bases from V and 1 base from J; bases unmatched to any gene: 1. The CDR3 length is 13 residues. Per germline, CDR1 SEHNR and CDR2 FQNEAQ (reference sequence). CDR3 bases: TGTGCCAGCGGGGACAGGGGGAACACTGAAGCTTTCTTT. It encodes CASGDRGNTEAFF. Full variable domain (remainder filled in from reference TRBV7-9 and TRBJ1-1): DTGVSQNPRHKITKRGQNVTFRCDPISEHNRLYWYRQTLGQGPEFLTYFQNEAQLEKSRLLSDRFSAERPKGSFSTLEIQRTEQGDSAMYLCASGDRGNTEAFFGQGTRLTVV.

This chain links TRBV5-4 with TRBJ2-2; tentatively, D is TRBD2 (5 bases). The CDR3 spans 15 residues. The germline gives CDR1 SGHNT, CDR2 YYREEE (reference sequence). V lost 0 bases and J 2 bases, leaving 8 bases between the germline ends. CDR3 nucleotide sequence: TGTGCCAGCAGCTTGGGAGGGATTAACACCGGGGAGCTGTTTTTT. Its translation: CASSLGGINTGELFF. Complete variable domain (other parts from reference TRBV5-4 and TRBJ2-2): ETGVTQSPTHLIKTRGQQVTLRCSSQSGHNTVSWYQQALGQGPQFIFQYYREEENGRGNFPPRFSGLQFPNYSSELNVNALELDDSALYLCASSLGGINTGELFFGEGSRLTVL.

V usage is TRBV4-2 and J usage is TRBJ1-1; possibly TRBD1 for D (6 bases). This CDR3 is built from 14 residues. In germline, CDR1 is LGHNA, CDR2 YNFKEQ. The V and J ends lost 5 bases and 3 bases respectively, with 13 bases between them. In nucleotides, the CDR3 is TGTGCCAGCAGCAAGGGGGGGAGGGACACTGAAGCTTTCTTT. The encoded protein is CASSKGGRDTEAFF.

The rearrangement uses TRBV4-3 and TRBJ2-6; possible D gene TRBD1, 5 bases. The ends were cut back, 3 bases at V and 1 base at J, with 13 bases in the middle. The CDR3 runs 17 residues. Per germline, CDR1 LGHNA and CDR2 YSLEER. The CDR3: CASSHRGSVSGANVLTF. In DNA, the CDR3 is TGCGCCAGCAGCCATAGGGGCTCCGTTTCTGGGGCCAACGTCCTGACTTTC.

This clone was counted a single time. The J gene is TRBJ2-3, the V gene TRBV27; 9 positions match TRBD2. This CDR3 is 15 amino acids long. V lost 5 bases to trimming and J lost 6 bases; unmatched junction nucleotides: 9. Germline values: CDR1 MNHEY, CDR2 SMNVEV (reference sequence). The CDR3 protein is CASSPGAGGLDTQYF. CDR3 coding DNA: TGTGCCAGCAGTCCAGGGGCGGGGGGGTTGGATACGCAGTATTTT.

The CDR3 spells CASSRGQGADSPLHF. For the CDR3, the DNA is TGTGCCAGCAGCAGGGGACAGGGGGCGGATTCACCCCTCCACTTT. The chain couples TRBV9 to TRBJ1-6, with 12 positions matching TRBD1. Germline CDR1 SGDLS, CDR2 YYNGEE. The CDR3 totals 15 residues. With V trimmed by 4 bases and J by 8 bases, 4 bases remained unmatched. Full variable domain (remainder filled in from reference TRBV9 and TRBJ1-6): DSGVTQTPKHLITATGQRVTLRCSPRSGDLSVYWYQQSLDQGLQFLIQYYNGEERAKGNILERFSAQQFPDLHSELNLSSLELGDSALYFCASSRGQGADSPLHFGNGTRLTVT.

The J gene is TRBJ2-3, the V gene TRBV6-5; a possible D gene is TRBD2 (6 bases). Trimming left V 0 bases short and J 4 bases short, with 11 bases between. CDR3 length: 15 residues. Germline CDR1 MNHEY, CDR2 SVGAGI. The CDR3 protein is CASSYSTGVSDTQYF. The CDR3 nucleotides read TGTGCCAGCAGTTACTCGACGGGGGTCTCAGATACGCAGTATTTT.

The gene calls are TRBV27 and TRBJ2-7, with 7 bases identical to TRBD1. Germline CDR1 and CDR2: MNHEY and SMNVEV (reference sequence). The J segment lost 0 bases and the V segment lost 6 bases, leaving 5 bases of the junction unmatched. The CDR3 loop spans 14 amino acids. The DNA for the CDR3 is TGTGCCAGCAGGGGGGACAGACTCTCCTACGAGCAGTACTTC. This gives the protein CASRGDRLSYEQYF.

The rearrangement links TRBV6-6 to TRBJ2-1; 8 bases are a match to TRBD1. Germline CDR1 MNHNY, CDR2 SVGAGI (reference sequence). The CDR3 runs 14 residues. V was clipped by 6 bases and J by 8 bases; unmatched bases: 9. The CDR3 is CASSTRTGSDEQFF. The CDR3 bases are TGTGCCAGCAGCACCCGGACAGGGTCGGATGAGCAGTTCTTC.

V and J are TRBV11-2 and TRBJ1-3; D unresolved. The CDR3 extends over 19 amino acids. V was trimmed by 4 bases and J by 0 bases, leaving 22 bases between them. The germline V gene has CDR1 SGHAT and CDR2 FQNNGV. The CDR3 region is CASSSLSFRRYNSGNTIYF. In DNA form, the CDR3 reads TGTGCCAGCAGCTCCTTGTCTTTCAGGCGATATAACTCTGGAAACACCATATATTTT.

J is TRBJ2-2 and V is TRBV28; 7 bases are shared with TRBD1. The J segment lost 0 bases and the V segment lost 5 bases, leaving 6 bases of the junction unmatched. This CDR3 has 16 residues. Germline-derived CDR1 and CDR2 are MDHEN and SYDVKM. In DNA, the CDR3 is TGTGCCAGCAGTCTAAGAGGGGGCGCGAACACCGGGGAGCTGTTTTTT. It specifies CASSLRGGANTGELFF.

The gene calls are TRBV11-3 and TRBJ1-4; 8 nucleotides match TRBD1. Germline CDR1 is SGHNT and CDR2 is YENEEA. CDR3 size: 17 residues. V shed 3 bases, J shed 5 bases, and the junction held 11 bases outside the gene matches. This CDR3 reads CASSFLAPGQENEKLFF. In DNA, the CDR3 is TGTGCCAGCAGCTTCCTGGCCCCGGGACAGGAGAATGAAAAACTGTTTTTT.

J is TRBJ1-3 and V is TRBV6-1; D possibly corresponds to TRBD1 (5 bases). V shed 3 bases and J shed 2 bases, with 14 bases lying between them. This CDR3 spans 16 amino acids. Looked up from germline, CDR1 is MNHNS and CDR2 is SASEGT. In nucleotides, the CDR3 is TGTGCCAGCAGTGAGCGACAGTTTATACCTGGAAACACCATATATTTT. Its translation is CASSERQFIPGNTIYF.

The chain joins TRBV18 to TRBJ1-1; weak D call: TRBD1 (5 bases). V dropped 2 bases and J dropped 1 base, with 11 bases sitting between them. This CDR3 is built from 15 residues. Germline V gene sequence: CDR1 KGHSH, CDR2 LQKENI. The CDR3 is CASSPVGLKNTEAFF. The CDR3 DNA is TGTGCCAGCTCACCAGTGGGGCTAAAGAACACTGAAGCTTTCTTT.

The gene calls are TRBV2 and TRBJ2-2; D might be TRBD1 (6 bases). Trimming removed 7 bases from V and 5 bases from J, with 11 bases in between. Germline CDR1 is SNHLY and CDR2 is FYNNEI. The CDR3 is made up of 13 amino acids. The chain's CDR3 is CASTGARTGELFF. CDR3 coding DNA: TGTGCCAGCACAGGGGCGAGAACCGGGGAGCTGTTTTTT. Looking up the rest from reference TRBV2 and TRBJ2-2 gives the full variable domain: EPEVTQTPSHQVTQMGQEVILRCVPISNHLYFYWYRQILGQKVEFLVSFYNNEISEKSEIFDDQFSVERPDGSNFTLKIRSTKLEDSAMYFCASTGARTGELFFGEGSRLTVL.

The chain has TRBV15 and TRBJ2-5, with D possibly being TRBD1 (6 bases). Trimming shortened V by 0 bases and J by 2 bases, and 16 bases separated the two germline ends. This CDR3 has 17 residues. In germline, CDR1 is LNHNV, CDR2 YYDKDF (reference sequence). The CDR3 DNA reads TGTGCCACCAGCAGAGATGTTCTAAGGGGGTCGCAAGAGACCCAGTACTTC. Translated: CATSRDVLRGSQETQYF.